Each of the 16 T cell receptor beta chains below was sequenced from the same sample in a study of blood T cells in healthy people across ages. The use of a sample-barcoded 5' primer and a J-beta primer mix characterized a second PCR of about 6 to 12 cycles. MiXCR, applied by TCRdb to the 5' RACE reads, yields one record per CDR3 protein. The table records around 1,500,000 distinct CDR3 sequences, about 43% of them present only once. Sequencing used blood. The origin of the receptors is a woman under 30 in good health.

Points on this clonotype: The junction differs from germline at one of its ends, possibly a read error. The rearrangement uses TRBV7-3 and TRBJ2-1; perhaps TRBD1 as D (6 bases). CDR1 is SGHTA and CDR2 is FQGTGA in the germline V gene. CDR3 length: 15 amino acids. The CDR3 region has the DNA TGTGCCAACAGCCCTTCCCAGGGGTCATTCAATGAGCAGTTCTTC. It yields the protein CANSPSQGSFNEQFF.

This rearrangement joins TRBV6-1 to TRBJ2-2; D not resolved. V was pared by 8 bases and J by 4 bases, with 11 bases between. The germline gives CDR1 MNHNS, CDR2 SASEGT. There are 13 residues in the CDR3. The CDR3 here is CASGKSGTGELFF. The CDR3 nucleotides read TGTGCCAGCGGCAAATCGGGCACCGGGGAGCTGTTTTTT.

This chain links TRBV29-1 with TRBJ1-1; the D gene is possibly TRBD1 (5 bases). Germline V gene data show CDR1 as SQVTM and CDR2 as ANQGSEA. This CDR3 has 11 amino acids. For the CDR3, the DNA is TGCAGTCAAACGCAGGGCACTGAAGCTTTCTTT. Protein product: CSQTQGTEAFF.

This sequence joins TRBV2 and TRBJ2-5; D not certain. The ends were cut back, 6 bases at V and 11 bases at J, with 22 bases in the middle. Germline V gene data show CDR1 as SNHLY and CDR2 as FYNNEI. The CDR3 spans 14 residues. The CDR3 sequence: CASRIEVYVDEQYF. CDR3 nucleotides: TGTGCCAGCAGAATAGAGGTATACGTTGATGAGCAGTACTTC.

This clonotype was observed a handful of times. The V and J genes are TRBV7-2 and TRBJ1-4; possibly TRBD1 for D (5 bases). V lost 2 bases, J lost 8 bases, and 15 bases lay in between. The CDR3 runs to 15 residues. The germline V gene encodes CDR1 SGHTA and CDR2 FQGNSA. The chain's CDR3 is CASSLWGGGGEKLFF. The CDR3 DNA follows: TGTGCCAGCAGCTTATGGGGCGGAGGTGGGGAAAAACTGTTTTTT.

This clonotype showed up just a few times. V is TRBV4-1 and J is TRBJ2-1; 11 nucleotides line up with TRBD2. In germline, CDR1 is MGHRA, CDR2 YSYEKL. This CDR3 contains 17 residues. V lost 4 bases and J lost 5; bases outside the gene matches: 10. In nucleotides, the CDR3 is TGCGCCAGCAGCCGGGCCGGGACTAGCGGCGTTAACAATGAGCAGTTCTTC. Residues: CASSRAGTSGVNNEQFF.

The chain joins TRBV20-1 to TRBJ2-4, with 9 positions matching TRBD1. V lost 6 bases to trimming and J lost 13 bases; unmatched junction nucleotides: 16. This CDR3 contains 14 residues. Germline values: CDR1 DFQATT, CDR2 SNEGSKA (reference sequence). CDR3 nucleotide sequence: TGCAGTGCCATATTCGGGACAGGGACGGGGGAGCAGTACTTC. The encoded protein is CSAIFGTGTGEQYF.

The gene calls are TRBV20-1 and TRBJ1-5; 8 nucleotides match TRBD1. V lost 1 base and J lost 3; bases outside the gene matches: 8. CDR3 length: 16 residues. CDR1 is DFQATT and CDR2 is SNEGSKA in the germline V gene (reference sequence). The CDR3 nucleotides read TGCAGTGCTAGAGTGAGGACAGGGCTGGTCAATCAGCCCCAGCATTTT. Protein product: CSARVRTGLVNQPQHF.

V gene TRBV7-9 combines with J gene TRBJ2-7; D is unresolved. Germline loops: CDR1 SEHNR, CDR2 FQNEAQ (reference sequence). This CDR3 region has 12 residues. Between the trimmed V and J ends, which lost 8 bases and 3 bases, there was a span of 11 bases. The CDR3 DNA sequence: TGTGCCAGCGGGCACGCAGACTACGAGCAGTACTTC. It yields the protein CASGHADYEQYF.

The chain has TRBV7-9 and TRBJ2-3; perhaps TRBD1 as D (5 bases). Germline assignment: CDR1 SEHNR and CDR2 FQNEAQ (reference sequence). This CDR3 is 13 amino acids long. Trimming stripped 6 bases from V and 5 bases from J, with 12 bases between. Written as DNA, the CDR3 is TGTGCCAGCAGGCAGGGATTGGAAGATACGCAGTATTTT. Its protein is CASRQGLEDTQYF.

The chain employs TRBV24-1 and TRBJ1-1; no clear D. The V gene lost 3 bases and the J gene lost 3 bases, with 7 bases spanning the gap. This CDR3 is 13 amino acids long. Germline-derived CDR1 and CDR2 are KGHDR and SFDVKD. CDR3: CATSDGHYTEAFF. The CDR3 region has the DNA TGTGCCACCAGTGATGGGCACTACACTGAAGCTTTCTTT.

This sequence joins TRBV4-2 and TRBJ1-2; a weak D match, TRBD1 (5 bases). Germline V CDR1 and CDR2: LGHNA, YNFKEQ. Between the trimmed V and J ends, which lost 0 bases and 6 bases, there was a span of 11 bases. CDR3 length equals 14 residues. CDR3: CASSQEGRDHGYTF. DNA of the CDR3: TGTGCCAGCAGCCAAGAAGGGCGGGACCATGGCTACACCTTC.

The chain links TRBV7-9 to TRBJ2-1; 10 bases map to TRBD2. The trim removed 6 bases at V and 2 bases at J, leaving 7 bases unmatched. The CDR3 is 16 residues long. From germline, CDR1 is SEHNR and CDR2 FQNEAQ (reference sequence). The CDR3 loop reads CASSSASGSAYNEQFF. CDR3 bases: TGTGCCAGCAGTTCCGCTAGCGGGAGCGCCTACAATGAGCAGTTCTTC.

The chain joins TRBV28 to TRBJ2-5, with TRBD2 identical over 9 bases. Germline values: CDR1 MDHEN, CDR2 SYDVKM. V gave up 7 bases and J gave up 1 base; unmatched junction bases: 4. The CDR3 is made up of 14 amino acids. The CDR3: CASTLAGFQETQYF. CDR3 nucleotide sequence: TGTGCCAGCACCCTAGCGGGATTCCAAGAGACCCAGTACTTC.

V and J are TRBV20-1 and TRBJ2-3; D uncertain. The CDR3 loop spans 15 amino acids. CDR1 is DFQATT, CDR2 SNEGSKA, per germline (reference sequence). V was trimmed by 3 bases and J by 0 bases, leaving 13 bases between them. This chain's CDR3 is CSASPAALSTDTQYF. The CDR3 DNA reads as TGCAGTGCTAGCCCGGCCGCTCTGAGCACAGATACGCAGTATTTT.

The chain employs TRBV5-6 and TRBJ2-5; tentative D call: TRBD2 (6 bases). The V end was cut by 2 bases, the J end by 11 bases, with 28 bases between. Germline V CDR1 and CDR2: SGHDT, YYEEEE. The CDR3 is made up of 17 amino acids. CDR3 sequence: CASSLSGGAGFVGEQYF. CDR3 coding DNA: TGTGCCAGCAGCTTATCTGGAGGGGCAGGGTTTGTTGGTGAGCAGTACTTC.